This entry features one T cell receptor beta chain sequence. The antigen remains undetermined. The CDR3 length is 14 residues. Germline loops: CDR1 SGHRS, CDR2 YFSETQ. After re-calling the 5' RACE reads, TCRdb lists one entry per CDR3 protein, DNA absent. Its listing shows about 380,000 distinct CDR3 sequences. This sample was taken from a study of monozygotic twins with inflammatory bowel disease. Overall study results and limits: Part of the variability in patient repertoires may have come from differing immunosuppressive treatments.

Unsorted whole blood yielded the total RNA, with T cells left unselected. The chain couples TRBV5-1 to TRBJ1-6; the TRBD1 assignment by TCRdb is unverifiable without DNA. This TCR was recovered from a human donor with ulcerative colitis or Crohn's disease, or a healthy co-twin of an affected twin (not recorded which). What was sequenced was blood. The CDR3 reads CASSLYGAGSPLHF.